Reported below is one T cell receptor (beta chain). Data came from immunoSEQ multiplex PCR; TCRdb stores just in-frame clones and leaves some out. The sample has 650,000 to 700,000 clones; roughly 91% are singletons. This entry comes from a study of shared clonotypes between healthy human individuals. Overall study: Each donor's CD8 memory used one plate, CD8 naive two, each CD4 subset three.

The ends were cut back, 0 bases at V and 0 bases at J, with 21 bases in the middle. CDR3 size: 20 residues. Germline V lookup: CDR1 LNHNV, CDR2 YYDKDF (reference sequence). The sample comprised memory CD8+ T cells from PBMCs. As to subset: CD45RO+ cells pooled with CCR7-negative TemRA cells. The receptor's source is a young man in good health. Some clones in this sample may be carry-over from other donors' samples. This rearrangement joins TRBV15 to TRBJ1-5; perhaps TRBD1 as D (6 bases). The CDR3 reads CATSRDGTLNQGHSNQPQHF. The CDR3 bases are TGTGCCACCAGCAGAGATGGGACACTCAACCAGGGGCATAGCAATCAGCCCCAGCATTTT. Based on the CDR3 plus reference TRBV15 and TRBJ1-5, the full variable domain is DAMVIQNPRYQVTQFGKPVTLSCSQTLNHNVMYWYQQKSSQAPKLLFHYYDKDFNNEADTPDNFQSRRPNTSFCFLDIRSPGLGDTAMYLCATSRDGTLNQGHSNQPQHFGDGTRLSIL.